One and the same sample provided the 15 T cell receptor beta chains below, sequenced in a study of blood T cells in healthy people across ages. It was with a sample-barcoded 5' primer and a J-beta primer mix that a second PCR of roughly 7 to 12 cycles was run. TCRdb called the 5' RACE reads again in MiXCR, with one record for every CDR3 protein. The sample includes some 860,000 distinct CDR3 sequences, roughly 50% of them seen just once. The specimen sequenced was blood. All receptors derive from a man aged 35-49 years in good health.

V and J are TRBV4-3 and TRBJ2-1; 10 positions match TRBD2. V lost 3 bases, J lost 9 bases, and 8 bases stayed unmatched. Germline-derived CDR1 and CDR2 are LGHNA and YSLEER. The CDR3 has 15 amino acids. The CDR3 loop is CASSQKAGGIPEQFF. CDR3 coding DNA: TGCGCCAGCAGCCAGAAAGCGGGAGGGATTCCTGAGCAGTTCTTC.

This clonotype was picked up one time. The CDR3 loop is CASNNQGPRGGYTF. The CDR3 DNA is TGTGCCAGCAACAATCAGGGACCCAGGGGTGGCTACACCTTC. The genes are TRBV7-2 and TRBJ1-2; D is perhaps TRBD1 (6 bases). Germline CDR1 and CDR2: SGHTA and FQGNSA. V lost 7 bases and J 7 bases, leaving 19 bases between the germline ends. The CDR3 is 14 amino acids.

V gene TRBV7-2 combines with J gene TRBJ2-1, with no clear D. The CDR3 sequence is 14 residues long. Germline loops: CDR1 SGHTA, CDR2 FQGNSA. V shed 5 bases and J shed 2 bases, with 10 bases lying between them. CDR3 residues: CASSPLTTYNEQFF. CDR3 nucleotides: TGTGCCAGCAGCCCCTTAACGACCTACAATGAGCAGTTCTTC.

The chain employs TRBV11-2 and TRBJ2-1; TRBD2 aligns across 9 bases. From germline, CDR1 is SGHAT and CDR2 FQNNGV. This CDR3 contains 16 residues. V trimming: 3 bases; J trimming: 7 bases; junction bases outside the gene matches: 10. The CDR3 reads CASSFIAGAKGNEQFF. The CDR3 DNA sequence: TGTGCCAGCAGCTTCATAGCGGGGGCCAAAGGGAATGAGCAGTTCTTC.

This clonotype was seen a handful of times. This chain connects TRBV27 to TRBJ2-4; D is tentatively TRBD1 or TRBD2 (5 bases each). The V end was cut by 2 bases, the J end by 0 bases, with 17 bases between. CDR1 is MNHEY and CDR2 is SMNVEV in the germline V gene (reference sequence). This CDR3 has 18 residues. DNA for the CDR3: TGTGCCAGCAGTTTACGGGTTGGGGGTCAGGGAGCCAAAAACATTCAGTACTTC. Translating it yields CASSLRVGGQGAKNIQYF.

This clonotype has only a few counts. The chain links TRBV20-1 to TRBJ2-5; possibly TRBD2 for D (6 bases). The J call may be wrong; the DNA end is better matched by TRBJ2-7. The CDR3 extends over 16 amino acids. CDR1 is DFQATT, CDR2 SNEGSKA, per germline (reference sequence). CDR3 amino acids: CSAINLRGSPNNEQYF. The CDR3 region has the DNA TGCAGTGCTATCAACCTGCGGGGATCCCCCAATAACGAGCAGTACTTC.

This chain connects TRBV5-6 to TRBJ1-1; D unclear. The CDR3 extends over 16 amino acids. Trimming pared 1 base from V and 0 bases from J, leaving 13 bases between. Looked up from germline, CDR1 is SGHDT and CDR2 is YYEEEE. CDR3 sequence reads: CASSLSRTFLNTEAFF. The CDR3 coding sequence is TGTGCCAGCAGCTTGTCCCGAACCTTTTTGAACACTGAAGCTTTCTTT. Full variable domain (remainder filled in from reference TRBV5-6 and TRBJ1-1): DAGVTQSPTHLIKTRGQQVTLRCSPKSGHDTVSWYQQALGQGPQFIFQYYEEEERQRGNFPDRFSGHQFPNYSSELNVNALLLGDSALYLCASSLSRTFLNTEAFFGQGTRLTVV.

V and J are TRBV9 and TRBJ1-1, with 11 bases aligning to TRBD1. Unmatched junction bases numbered 4, after V lost 4 bases and J lost 5 bases. The germline CDR1 and CDR2 sequences are SGDLS and YYNGEE. This CDR3 is built from 14 residues. CDR3 coding DNA: TGTGCCAGCAGCAAGGGACAGGGGGGAACTGAAGCTTTCTTT. Amino acid sequence: CASSKGQGGTEAFF.

This clonotype was seen a handful of times. Written as DNA, the CDR3 is TGTGCCAGCAGCTTAGGCTTACAGGGGACAAACACTGAAGCTTTCTTT. Translated: CASSLGLQGTNTEAFF. The gene calls are TRBV7-3 and TRBJ1-1; 7 positions match TRBD1. This CDR3 is built from 16 residues. Germline values: CDR1 SGHTA, CDR2 FQGTGA. After removal of 2 bases from V and 2 bases from J, the junction contained 8 bases not matched to a gene. The whole variable domain, remainder taken from reference TRBV7-3 and TRBJ1-1, is GAGVSQTPSNKVTEKGKYVELRCDPISGHTALYWYRQSLGQGPEFLIYFQGTGAADDSGLPNDRFFAVRPEGSVSTLKIQRTERGDSAVYLCASSLGLQGTNTEAFFGQGTRLTVV.

The V gene is TRBV7-8, the J gene TRBJ2-1, with a tentative D call TRBD1 (6 bases). Trimming pared 6 bases from V and 6 bases from J, leaving 18 bases between. CDR3 length: 15 amino acids. Germline CDR1 SGHVS, CDR2 FQNEAQ. The CDR3 loop is CASSNNRAPINEQFF. The CDR3 region has the DNA TGTGCCAGCAGTAATAACAGGGCTCCGATCAATGAGCAGTTCTTC. The entire variable domain, with the rest obtained from reference TRBV7-8 and TRBJ2-1, is as follows: GAGVSQSPRYKVAKRGQDVALRCDPISGHVSLFWYQQALGQGPEFLTYFQNEAQLDKSGLPSDRFFAERPEGSVSTLKIQRTQQEDSAVYLCASSNNRAPINEQFFGPGTRLTVL.

This clonotype was counted a single time. The V gene is TRBV29-1, the J gene TRBJ2-1; 8 bases are shared with TRBD1. The J call may be in error: the DNA end matches TRBJ2-7 better. The germline V gene encodes CDR1 SQVTM and CDR2 ANQGSEA. The CDR3 length is 14 residues. The DNA for the CDR3 is TGCAGCGCCGTAGGACAGGGAAACTACAATGAGCAGTACTTC. Translation: CSAVGQGNYNEQYF.

This clonotype has only a few counts. In DNA, the CDR3 is TGTGCCAGCAGCGCCTTGGGTGAAGGGCGGCCACCCCTCCACTTT. This sequence encodes CASSALGEGRPPLHF. The V call is TRBV7-9, the J call TRBJ1-6; no reliable D call. Germline-derived CDR1 and CDR2 are SEHNR and FQNEAQ (reference sequence). V was cut by 5 bases and J by 11 bases, with 19 bases left in between. This CDR3 comprises 15 residues.

This rearrangement joins TRBV20-1 to TRBJ1-2, with D possibly TRBD1 on 5 matching bases. Trimming shortened V by 3 bases and J by 3 bases, and 11 bases separated the two germline ends. Per germline, CDR1 DFQATT and CDR2 SNEGSKA (reference sequence). The CDR3 length is 13 residues. The CDR3 region has the DNA TGCAGTGCTAGTGAGGGGCTGTACTATGGCTACACCTTC. Amino acids: CSASEGLYYGYTF.

This clonotype showed up just a few times. The genes are TRBV7-9 and TRBJ1-1; D is unresolved. V lost 6 bases to trimming and J lost 2 bases, with 10 bases between them. Germline V lookup: CDR1 SEHNR, CDR2 FQNEAQ (reference sequence). The CDR3 has 13 residues. In DNA, the CDR3 is TGTGCCAGCAGTCCTGGGTCCAACACTGAAGCTTTCTTT. As protein: CASSPGSNTEAFF.

CDR3 in DNA: TGTGCCAGCAGTGTCCCTCAGATCTCTGGGGCCAACGTCCTGACTTTC. Translation gives CASSVPQISGANVLTF. The genes are TRBV25-1 and TRBJ2-6; D call uncertain. Germline V gene lookup returns CDR1 MGHDK and CDR2 SYGVNS. Trimming took off 4 bases at V and 0 bases at J, with 10 bases between the two ends. The CDR3 runs to 16 residues.